This T cell receptor beta chain was documented in a study of breast tumors, draining lymph nodes, adjacent tissues. Samples came from axillary lymph nodes draining the breast cancer. The V gene's germline CDR1 is MNHEY and CDR2 SVGAGI. The CDR3 contains 14 residues. V lost 0 bases, J lost 2 bases, and 7 bases lay in between. Notes on the study in general: Tumor TCR diversity was below lymph nodes but above nontumor tissue. Tumor and nontumor repertoires were significantly more similar in luminal-like than in basal-like breast cancer.

TCRdb recomputed calls from the multiplex PCR reads with MiXCR, one row per CDR3 protein. The table includes roughly 110,000 distinct CDR3 sequences, less than 40% detected once. There are a few counts of this clonotype. Its antigen remains unidentified. The sequenced material came from axillary lymph node tissue. The V and J genes are TRBV6-5 and TRBJ1-1, with D unresolved. This clonotype originated in a female donor with breast cancer. Some clones in this sample may be carry-over from other donors' samples. The CDR3 DNA reads as TGTGCCAGCAGTTACTCGTTCAGTAACACTGAAGCTTTCTTT. Its protein is CASSYSFSNTEAFF.